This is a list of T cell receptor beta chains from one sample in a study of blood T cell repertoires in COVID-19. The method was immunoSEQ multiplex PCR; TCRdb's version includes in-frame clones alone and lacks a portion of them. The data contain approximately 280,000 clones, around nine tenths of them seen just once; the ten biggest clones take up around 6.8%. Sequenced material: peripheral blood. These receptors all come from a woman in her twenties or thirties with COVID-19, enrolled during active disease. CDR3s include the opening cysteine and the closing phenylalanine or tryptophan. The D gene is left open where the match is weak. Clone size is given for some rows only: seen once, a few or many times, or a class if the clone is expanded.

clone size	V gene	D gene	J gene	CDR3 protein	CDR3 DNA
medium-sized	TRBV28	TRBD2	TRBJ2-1	CASTLGPSGNNEQFF	TGTGCCAGCACACTGGGGCCTAGCGGGAACAATGAGCAGTTCTTC
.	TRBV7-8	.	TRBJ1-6	CASSLGGRNSPLHF	TGTGCCAGCAGCCTGGGAGGGCGGAATTCACCCCTCCACTTT
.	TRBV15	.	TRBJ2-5	CATSGQYQETQYF	TGTGCCACCAGTGGACAGTACCAAGAGACCCAGTACTTC
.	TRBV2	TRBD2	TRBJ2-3	CASSGTGGADTQYF	TGTGCCAGCAGCGGGACGGGGGGGGCAGATACGCAGTATTTT
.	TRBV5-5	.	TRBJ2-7	CASSLRDEQYF	TGTGCCAGCAGCTTAAGAGACGAGCAGTACTTC
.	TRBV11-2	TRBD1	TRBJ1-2	CASSLRGAGTGPLGYTF	TGTGCCAGCAGCTTAAGGGGAGCTGGGACAGGGCCCTTGGGCTACACCTTC
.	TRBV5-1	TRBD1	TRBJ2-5	CASSLTGWAETQYF	TGCGCCAGCAGCCTGACAGGGTGGGCAGAGACCCAGTACTTC
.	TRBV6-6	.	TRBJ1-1	CASYLPGHKEAFF	TGTGCCAGCTATTTACCGGGACACAAGGAAGCTTTCTTT
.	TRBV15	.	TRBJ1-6	CATSRGRGSPLHF	TGTGCCACCAGCAGAGGAAGGGGTTCACCCCTCCACTTT
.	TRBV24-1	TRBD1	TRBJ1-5	CATSDPKVETGGAGQPQHF	TGTGCCACCAGTGATCCAAAAGTGGAAACAGGGGGCGCAGGTCAGCCCCAGCATTTT
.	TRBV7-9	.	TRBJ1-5	CASSLTGSSNQPQHF	TGTGCCAGCAGCTTGACCGGGTCATCAAATCAGCCCCAGCATTTT
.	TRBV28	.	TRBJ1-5	CASSRGHGNQPQHF	TGTGCCAGCAGTCGGGGACATGGCAATCAGCCCCAGCATTTT
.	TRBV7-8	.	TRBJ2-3	CASSLFGGSGQVPADTQYF	TGTGCCAGCAGCTTGTTTGGGGGTAGCGGCCAGGTCCCTGCAGATACGCAGTATTTT
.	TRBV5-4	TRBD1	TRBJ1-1	CASSAGQRNTEAFF	TGTGCCAGCAGCGCGGGACAGAGGAACACTGAAGCTTTCTTT
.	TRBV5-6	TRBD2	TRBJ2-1	CASSRSGRSYNEQFF	TGTGCCAGCAGCCGTAGCGGGAGGTCCTACAATGAGCAGTTCTTC
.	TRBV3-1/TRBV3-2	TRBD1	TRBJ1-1	CASSQRQGVNTEAFF	TGTGCCAGCAGCCAAAGACAGGGCGTGAACACTGAAGCTTTCTTT
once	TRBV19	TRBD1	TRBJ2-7	CASSITGTGVYEQYF	TGTGCCAGTAGTATAACCGGGACAGGGGTCTACGAGCAGTACTTC
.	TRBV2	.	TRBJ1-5	CATWGGFDQPQHF	TGTGCCACATGGGGGGGGTTCGATCAGCCCCAGCATTTT
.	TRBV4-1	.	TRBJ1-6	CASSLIGGANSPLHF	TGCGCCAGCAGCCTAATCGGCGGAGCCAATTCACCCCTCCACTTT
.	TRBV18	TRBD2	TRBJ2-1	CASTARPREDEQFF	TGTGCCAGCACAGCGCGCCCGCGGGAGGATGAGCAGTTCTTC
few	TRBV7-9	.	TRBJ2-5	CASNPWLTAGETQYF	TGTGCCAGCAACCCATGGTTGACTGCGGGGGAGACCCAGTACTTC
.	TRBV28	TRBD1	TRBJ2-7	CASSPRGGQGASYEQYF	TGTGCCAGCAGCCCCCGGGGGGGACAGGGGGCGTCGTACGAGCAGTACTTC
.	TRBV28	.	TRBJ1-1	CASSTTQNTEAFF	TGTGCCAGCAGTACCACACAGAACACTGAAGCTTTCTTT
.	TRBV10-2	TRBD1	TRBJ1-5	CASSATATGGNQPQHF	TGCGCCAGCAGTGCCACTGCGACAGGGGGTAACCAGCCCCAGCATTTT
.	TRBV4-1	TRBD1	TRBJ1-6	CASSQGQGILGSPLHF	TGCGCCAGCAGCCAAGGACAGGGAATCTTAGGCTCACCCCTCCACTTT
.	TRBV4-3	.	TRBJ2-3	CASSQESTASTDTQYF	TGCGCCAGCAGCCAAGAGAGTACAGCTAGCACAGATACGCAGTATTTT
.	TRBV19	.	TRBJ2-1	CASSASGTAYNEQFF	TGTGCCAGTAGTGCATCCGGGACTGCCTACAATGAGCAGTTCTTC
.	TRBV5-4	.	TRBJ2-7	CASSLDFAYEQYF	TGTGCCAGCAGCTTGGACTTCGCCTACGAGCAGTACTTC
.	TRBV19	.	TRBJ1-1	CASSWGQNTEAFF	TGTGCCAGTAGTTGGGGACAGAACACTGAAGCTTTCTTT
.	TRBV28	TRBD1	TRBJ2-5	CASSSWTGFGQETQYF	TGTGCCAGCAGTTCCTGGACAGGGTTCGGCCAAGAGACCCAGTACTTC
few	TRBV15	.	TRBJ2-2	CATSRDRVRTGELFF	TGTGCCACCAGCAGAGATCGGGTGCGCACCGGGGAGCTGTTTTTT